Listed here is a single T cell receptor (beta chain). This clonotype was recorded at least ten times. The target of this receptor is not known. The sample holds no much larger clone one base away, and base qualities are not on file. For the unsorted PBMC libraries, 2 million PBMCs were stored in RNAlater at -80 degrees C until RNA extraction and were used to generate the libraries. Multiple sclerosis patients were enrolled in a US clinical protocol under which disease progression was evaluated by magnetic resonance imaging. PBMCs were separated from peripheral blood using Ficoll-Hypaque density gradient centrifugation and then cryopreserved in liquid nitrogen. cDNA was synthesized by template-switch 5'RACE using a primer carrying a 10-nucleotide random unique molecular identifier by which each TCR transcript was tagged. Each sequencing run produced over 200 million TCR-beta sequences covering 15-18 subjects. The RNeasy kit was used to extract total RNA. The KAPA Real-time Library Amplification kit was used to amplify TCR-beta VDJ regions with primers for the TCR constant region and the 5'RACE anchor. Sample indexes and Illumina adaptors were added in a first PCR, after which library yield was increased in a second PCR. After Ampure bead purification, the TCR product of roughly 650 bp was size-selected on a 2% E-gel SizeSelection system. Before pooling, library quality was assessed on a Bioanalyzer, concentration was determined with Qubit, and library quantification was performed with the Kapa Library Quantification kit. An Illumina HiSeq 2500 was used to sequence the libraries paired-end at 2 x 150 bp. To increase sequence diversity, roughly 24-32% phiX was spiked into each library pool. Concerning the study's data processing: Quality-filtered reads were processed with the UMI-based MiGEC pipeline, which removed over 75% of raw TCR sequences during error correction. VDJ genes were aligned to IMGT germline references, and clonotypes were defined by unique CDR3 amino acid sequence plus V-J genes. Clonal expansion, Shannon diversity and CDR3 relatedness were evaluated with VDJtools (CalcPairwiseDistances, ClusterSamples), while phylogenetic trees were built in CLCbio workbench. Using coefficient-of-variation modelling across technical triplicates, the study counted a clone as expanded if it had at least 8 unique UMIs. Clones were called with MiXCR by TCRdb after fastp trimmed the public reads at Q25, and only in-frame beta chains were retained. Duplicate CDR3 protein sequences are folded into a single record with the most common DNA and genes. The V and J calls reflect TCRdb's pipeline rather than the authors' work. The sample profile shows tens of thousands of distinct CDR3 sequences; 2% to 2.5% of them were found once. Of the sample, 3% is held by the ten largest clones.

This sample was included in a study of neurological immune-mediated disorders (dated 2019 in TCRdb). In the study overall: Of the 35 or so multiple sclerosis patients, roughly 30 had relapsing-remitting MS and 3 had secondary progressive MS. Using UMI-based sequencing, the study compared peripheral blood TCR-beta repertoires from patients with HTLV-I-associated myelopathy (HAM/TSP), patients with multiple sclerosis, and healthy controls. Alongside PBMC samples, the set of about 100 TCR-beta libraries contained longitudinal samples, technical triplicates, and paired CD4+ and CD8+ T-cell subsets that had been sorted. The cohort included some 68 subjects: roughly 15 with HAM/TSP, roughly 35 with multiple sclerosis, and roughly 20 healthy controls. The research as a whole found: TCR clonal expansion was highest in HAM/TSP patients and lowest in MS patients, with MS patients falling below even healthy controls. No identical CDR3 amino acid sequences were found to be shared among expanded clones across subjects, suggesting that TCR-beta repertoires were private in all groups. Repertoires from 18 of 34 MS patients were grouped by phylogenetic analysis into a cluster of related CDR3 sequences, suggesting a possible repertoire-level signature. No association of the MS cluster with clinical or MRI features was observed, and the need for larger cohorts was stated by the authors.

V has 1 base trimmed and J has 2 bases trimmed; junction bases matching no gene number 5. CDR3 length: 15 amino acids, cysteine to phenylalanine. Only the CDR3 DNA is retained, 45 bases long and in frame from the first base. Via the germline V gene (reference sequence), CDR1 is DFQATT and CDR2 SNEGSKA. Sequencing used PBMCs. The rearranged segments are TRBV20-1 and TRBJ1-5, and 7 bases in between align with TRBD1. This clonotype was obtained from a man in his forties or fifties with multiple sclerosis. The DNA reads TGCAGTGCTAGAGTTCCGGGACAGCGCAATCAGCCCCAGCATTTT. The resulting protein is CSARVPGQRNQPQHF.